The clone carrying this T cell receptor beta chain was observed a few times. Its antigen is as yet unknown. The germline CDR1 and CDR2 sequences are MNHEY and SMNVEV (reference sequence). V lost 8 bases and J 9 bases, leaving 16 bases between the germline ends. The CDR3 sequence is 12 residues long. These data come from a study of T cell repertoires in cytomegalovirus infection. Each CDR3 protein is one row after TCRdb ran MiXCR on the reads. The repertoire holds about 490,000 distinct CDR3 sequences, with 16% as singletons. Study-wide results and limits: The cumulative frequency of public TCR beta families distinguished individuals who carried CMV together with the relevant HLA.

The sequence derives from a human donor in good health (CMV status not recorded). Some clones in this sample may be carry-over from other donors' samples. The V call is TRBV27, the J call TRBJ2-5, with D unclear. The sequenced sample consisted of CD8+ T cells from PBMCs. The CDR3 DNA is TGTGCCAGCGGGCCGCGATCCACGGCCCAGTACTTC. It codes for CASGPRSTAQYF.